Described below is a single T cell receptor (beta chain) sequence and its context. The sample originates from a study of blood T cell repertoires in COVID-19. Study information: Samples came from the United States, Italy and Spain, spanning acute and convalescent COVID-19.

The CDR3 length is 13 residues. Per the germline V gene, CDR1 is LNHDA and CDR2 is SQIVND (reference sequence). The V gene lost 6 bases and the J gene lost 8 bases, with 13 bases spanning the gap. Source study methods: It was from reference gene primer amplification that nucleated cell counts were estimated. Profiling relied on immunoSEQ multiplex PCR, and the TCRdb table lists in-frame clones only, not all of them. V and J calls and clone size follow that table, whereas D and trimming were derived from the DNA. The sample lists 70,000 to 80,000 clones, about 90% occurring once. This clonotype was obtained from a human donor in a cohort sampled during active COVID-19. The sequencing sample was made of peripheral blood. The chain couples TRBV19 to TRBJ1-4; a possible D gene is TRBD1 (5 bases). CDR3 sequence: CASRGQGREKLFF. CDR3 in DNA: TGTGCCAGTAGAGGTCAGGGCCGGGAAAAACTGTTTTTT.